Here is one T cell receptor beta chain with its context. What it recognizes is unknown. Researchers used template switching to add UMIs featuring a 6-nucleotide sample barcode. Using the 5' RACE reads, TCRdb records one entry per CDR3 protein without DNA. The sample table sets out around 140,000 distinct CDR3 sequences. The sample is drawn from a study of monozygotic twins with inflammatory bowel disease. Overall study results and limits: The co-twins with IBD showed lower TCRbeta diversity (inverse Simpson) than their healthy siblings. Other individuals had fewer clonotypes in common with IBD patients than with healthy twins, especially with disease activity. Patient repertoires may carry noise from differing immunosuppressive treatments.

The CDR3 extends over 15 amino acids. Germline CDR1 and CDR2: MNHNS and SASEGT. The source is a human donor with ulcerative colitis or Crohn's disease, or a healthy co-twin of an affected twin (not recorded which). The chain has TRBV6-1 and TRBJ1-1; TCRdb calls TRBD1, which cannot be checked without DNA. The specimen was blood. The CDR3 protein is CASSLNRVGDTEAFF.